The 13 T cell receptor beta chains reported below all come from one sample, sequenced in a study of blood T cell repertoires in COVID-19. Profiling relied on immunoSEQ multiplex PCR, and the TCRdb table lists in-frame clones only, not all of them. The sample holds around 80,000 clones, about 83% seen once. The sample was peripheral blood. The source of these receptors is a woman aged 80 or older with acute or convalescent COVID-19.

V usage is TRBV11-2 and J usage is TRBJ2-1; D is ambiguous. The CDR3 runs to 13 residues. Trimming pared 1 base from V and 4 bases from J, leaving 5 bases between. Germline V CDR1 and CDR2: SGHAT, FQNNGV. In DNA, the CDR3 is TGTGCCAGCAGCTTAGCCCAGTACAATGAGCAGTTCTTC. This translates into CASSLAQYNEQFF.

V is TRBV19 and J is TRBJ2-2; possible D gene TRBD2, 5 bases. The CDR3 totals 16 residues. Trimming cost V 5 bases and J 2 bases, with 15 bases left between them. Germline V CDR1 and CDR2: LNHDA, SQIVND (reference sequence). DNA of the CDR3: TGTGCCAGTAGTCCCACTAGATCGCCCAACACCGGGGAGCTGTTTTTT. Its translation is CASSPTRSPNTGELFF.

This sequence joins TRBV6-6 and TRBJ1-3; D is possibly TRBD1 (5 bases). V dropped 8 bases and J dropped 0 bases, with 17 bases sitting between them. Germline CDR1 is MNHNY and CDR2 is SVGAGI (reference sequence). This CDR3 is built from 16 residues. The CDR3 region has the DNA TGTGCCAGCGCAGGGCGGCCACAGAGCTCTGGAAACACCATATATTTT. Translated, it gives CASAGRPQSSGNTIYF.

The chain carries TRBV5-4 and TRBJ1-2; D is undetermined. The CDR3 consists of 13 residues. The germline V gene encodes CDR1 SGHNT and CDR2 YYREEE (reference sequence). Trimming stripped 0 bases from V and 4 bases from J, with 7 bases between. CDR3 bases: TGTGCCAGCAGCTTGGAGGCGGGCTATGGCTACACCTTC. Translating gives CASSLEAGYGYTF.

The rearrangement uses TRBV28 and TRBJ2-6; tentative D call: TRBD2 (6 bases). CDR3 length equals 16 residues. The ends were cut back, 8 bases at V and 2 bases at J, with 16 bases in the middle. Per the germline V gene, CDR1 is MDHEN and CDR2 is SYDVKM. CDR3 sequence (DNA): TGTGCCAGCCTACCGGGACTCTTAGCTGGGGCCAACGTCCTGACTTTC. It specifies CASLPGLLAGANVLTF.

Worth noting for this clone: Relative to the germline gene, one junction end is altered; a read error may explain this. V is TRBV7-7 and J is TRBJ2-2; 10 bases fit TRBD2. Per the germline V gene, CDR1 is SSHAT and CDR2 is FNYEAQ (reference sequence). This CDR3 spans 16 amino acids. The CDR3 sequence is CASSSSSGSGTGELFF. CDR3 DNA: TGTGCTAGCAGCTCCTCTAGCGGGAGTGGGACCGGGGAGCTGTTTTTT.

The gene calls are TRBV7-2 and TRBJ1-1; 11 positions agree with TRBD1. The CDR3 spans 14 residues. Losses at the gene ends were 5 bases for V and 5 bases for J; bases not matched to a gene: 4. The V gene's germline CDR1 is SGHTA and CDR2 FQGNSA. As DNA, the CDR3 is TGTGCCAGCAGCGCGGACAGGGGGCGGACTGAAGCTTTCTTT. This gives the protein CASSADRGRTEAFF.

V gene TRBV18 combines with J gene TRBJ2-1, with 7 bases aligning to TRBD1. The CDR3 runs 13 residues. J lost 9 bases, V lost 4 bases, and 6 bases had no gene match. Germline CDR1 KGHSH, CDR2 LQKENI. The CDR3 loop is CASSQTTGFEQFF. The CDR3 DNA follows: TGTGCCAGCTCACAAACGACAGGGTTTGAGCAGTTCTTC.

The gene calls are TRBV7-6 and TRBJ1-4; 7 nucleotides agree with TRBD1. The CDR3 totals 16 residues. Germline V gene sequence: CDR1 SGHVS, CDR2 FNYEAQ. The trim removed 1 base at V and 4 bases at J, leaving 6 bases unmatched. The CDR3 DNA is TGTGCCAGCAGCTTAGGACAGGGCGGCCATAATGAAAAACTGTTTTTT. Its translation: CASSLGQGGHNEKLFF.

This sequence joins TRBV10-3 and TRBJ2-6, with 8 bases that match TRBD2. Germline V gives CDR1 ENHRY, CDR2 SYGVKD. The CDR3 is 16 residues long. V lost 3 bases, J lost 2 bases, and 3 bases stayed unmatched. The CDR3 reads CAISDPGLAGANVLTF. The CDR3 DNA reads TGTGCCATCAGTGACCCGGGACTAGCTGGGGCCAACGTCCTGACTTTC.

The chain has TRBV28 and TRBJ2-3; 14 positions agree with TRBD2. Germline values: CDR1 MDHEN, CDR2 SYDVKM. The CDR3 covers 16 residues. Trimming removed 4 bases from V and 3 bases from J; junction bases left unmatched: 3. The CDR3 bases are TGTGCCAGCAGTTCCGGGACTAGCGGGAGAACAGATACGCAGTATTTT. It encodes CASSSGTSGRTDTQYF.

The chain joins TRBV11-2 to TRBJ1-1, with 9 bases that match TRBD1. Germline V gene data show CDR1 as SGHAT and CDR2 as FQNNGV. The CDR3 is made up of 17 amino acids. The trim removed 5 bases at V and 7 bases at J, leaving 17 bases unmatched. The CDR3 region is CASSQVPGQGPGSEAFF. Here the CDR3 DNA reads TGTGCCAGCAGCCAAGTCCCGGGACAGGGACCAGGAAGTGAAGCTTTCTTT.

This clone was picked up one time. The chain recombines TRBV5-1 with TRBJ2-1; 8 bases match TRBD2. In germline, CDR1 is SGHRS, CDR2 YFSETQ. V lost 1 base to trimming and J lost 7 bases; unmatched junction nucleotides: 7. The length of the CDR3 is 15 residues. The CDR3 DNA sequence: TGCGCCAGCAGCTTGATGGTTCCTAGCGGGAATGAGCAGTTCTTC. Translated, it gives CASSLMVPSGNEQFF.